This T cell receptor beta chain derives from a study of T cell repertoires in cytomegalovirus infection (dated by TCRdb to about 2019). Study-level background: The HLA type of each donor mattered for the analysis, because public TCR beta signatures pointed to carriage of CMV infection along with the matching HLA type. Results the study describes overall, beyond this receptor: The ex vivo response was dominated by HLA-C-restricted CMV-specific TCR beta clonotypes, which also provided the single most frequent clonotype in two of eight donors. In both this cohort and an independent cohort of several hundred donors, the cumulative frequency of public TCR beta family members distinguished carriers of CMV infection plus the relevant HLA type.

According to the germline V gene (reference sequence), CDR1 reads SEHNR and CDR2 reads FQNEAQ. The junction carries 4 bases between V and J, which are trimmed by 3 bases and 8 bases respectively. The CDR3 contains 11 residues, cysteine and phenylalanine counted. Just the 33-base CDR3 DNA is kept, in frame starting at base 1. The sequencer was an Illumina HiSeq 1500. TCRdb applied fastp at Q25 and MiXCR to the public reads, then kept only in-frame beta chains. One record per CDR3 amino acid sequence lists the most common genes and DNA. The sample contains about 140,000 distinct CDR3 sequences, about 6.1% of them found a single time. Clones ranked in the top ten supply more than 15% of the sample. This clonotype was picked up many times. Its antigen remains undetermined. Base qualities were left out, and no much larger clone turns up one base away.

This clonotype originated in a human donor in good health (CMV status not recorded). Some clones in this sample may be carry-over from other donors' samples. Input material: PBMCs. Recombination joined TRBV7-9 with TRBJ1-4; the D gene cannot be named for sure. DNA sequence: TGTGCCAGCAGCTTTAAAGAAAAACTGTTTTTT. It is translated as CASSFKEKLFF. Supplemented by the reference TRBV7-9 and TRBJ1-4 proteins around the CDR3, the complete variable domain is DTGVSQNPRHKITKRGQNVTFRCDPISEHNRLYWYRQTLGQGPEFLTYFQNEAQLEKSRLLSDRFSAERPKGSFSTLEIQRTEQGDSAMYLCASSFKEKLFFGSGTQLSVL.